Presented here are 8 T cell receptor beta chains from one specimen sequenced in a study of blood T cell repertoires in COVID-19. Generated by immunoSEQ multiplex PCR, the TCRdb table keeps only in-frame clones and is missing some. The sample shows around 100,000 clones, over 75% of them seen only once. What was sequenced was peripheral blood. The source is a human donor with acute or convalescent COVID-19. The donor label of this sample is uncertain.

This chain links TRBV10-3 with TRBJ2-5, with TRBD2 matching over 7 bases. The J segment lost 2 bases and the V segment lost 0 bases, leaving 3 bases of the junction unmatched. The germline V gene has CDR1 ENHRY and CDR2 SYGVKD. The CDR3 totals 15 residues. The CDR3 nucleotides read TGTGCCATCAGTGAGTCTGAGCGGGATCAAGAGACCCAGTACTTC. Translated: CAISESERDQETQYF.

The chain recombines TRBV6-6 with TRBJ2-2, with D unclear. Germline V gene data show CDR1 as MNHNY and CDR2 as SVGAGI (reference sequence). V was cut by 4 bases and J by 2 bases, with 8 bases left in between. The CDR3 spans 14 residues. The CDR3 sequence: CASSLGVNTGELFF. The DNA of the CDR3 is TGTGCCAGCAGTTTAGGAGTCAACACCGGGGAGCTGTTTTTT.

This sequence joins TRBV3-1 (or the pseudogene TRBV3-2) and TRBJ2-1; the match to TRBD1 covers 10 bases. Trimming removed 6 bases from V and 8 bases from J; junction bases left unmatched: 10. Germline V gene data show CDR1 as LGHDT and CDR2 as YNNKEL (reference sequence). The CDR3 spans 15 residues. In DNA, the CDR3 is TGTGCCAGCAGTTTCGGGACAGGGGCATTCGATGAGCAGTTCTTC. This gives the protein CASSFGTGAFDEQFF.

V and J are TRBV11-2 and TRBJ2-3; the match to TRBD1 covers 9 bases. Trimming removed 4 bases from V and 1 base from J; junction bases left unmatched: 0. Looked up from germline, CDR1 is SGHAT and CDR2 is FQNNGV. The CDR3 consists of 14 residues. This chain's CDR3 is CASSWTGGTDTQYF. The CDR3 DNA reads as TGTGCCAGCAGCTGGACAGGGGGCACAGATACGCAGTATTTT.

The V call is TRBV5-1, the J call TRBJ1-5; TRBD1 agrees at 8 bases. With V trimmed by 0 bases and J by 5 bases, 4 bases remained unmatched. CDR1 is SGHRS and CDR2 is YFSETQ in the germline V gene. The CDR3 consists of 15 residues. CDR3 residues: CASSLGTGYYQPQHF. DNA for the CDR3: TGCGCCAGCAGCTTGGGGACAGGGTATTATCAGCCCCAGCATTTT.

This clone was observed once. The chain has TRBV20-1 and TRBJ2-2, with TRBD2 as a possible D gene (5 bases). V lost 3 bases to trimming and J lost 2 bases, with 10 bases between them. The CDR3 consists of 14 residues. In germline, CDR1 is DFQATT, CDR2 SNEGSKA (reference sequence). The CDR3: CSASGGLNTGELFF. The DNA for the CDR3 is TGCAGTGCTAGTGGCGGGCTTAACACCGGGGAGCTGTTTTTT.

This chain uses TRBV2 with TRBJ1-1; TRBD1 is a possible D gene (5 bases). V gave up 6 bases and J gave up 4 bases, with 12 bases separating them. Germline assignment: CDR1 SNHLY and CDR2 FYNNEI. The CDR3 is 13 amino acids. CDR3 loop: CASSRDFGTEAFF. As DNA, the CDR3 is TGTGCCAGCAGCCGGGACTTTGGCACTGAAGCTTTCTTT.

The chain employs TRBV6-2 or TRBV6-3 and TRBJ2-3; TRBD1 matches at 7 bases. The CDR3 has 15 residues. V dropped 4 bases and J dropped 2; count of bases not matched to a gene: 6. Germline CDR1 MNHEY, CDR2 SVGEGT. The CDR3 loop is CASSSGGRNTDTQYF. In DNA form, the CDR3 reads TGTGCCAGCAGTTCAGGGGGAAGGAACACAGATACGCAGTATTTT.